A single sample is the source of the 10 T cell receptor beta chains below, sequenced in a study of blood T cell repertoires in COVID-19. The repertoire was sequenced with immunoSEQ multiplex PCR; TCRdb's copy has only in-frame clones and lacks some. This sample yields around 24,000 clones, of which about 89% are seen a single time; roughly 28% belongs to the top ten. The material sequenced was peripheral blood. The receptors come from a woman aged 70-85 years with active COVID-19.

The rearrangement links TRBV7-9 to TRBJ1-1; no definite D call. V lost 7 bases to trimming and J lost 11 bases, with 14 bases between them. The CDR3 totals 11 residues. Germline CDR1 and CDR2: SEHNR and FQNEAQ (reference sequence). The DNA of the CDR3 is TGTGCCAGCACCAGCGGACTCGGCGCTTTCTTT. Residues: CASTSGLGAFF.

The chain uses TRBV7-2 and TRBJ2-7, with D hard to call. The V end lost 5 bases, the J end lost 4 bases, and 18 bases lay between the germline ends. CDR1 and CDR2 from the germline V gene are SGHTA and FQGNSA. CDR3 length: 15 amino acids. In nucleotides, the CDR3 is TGTGCCAGCAGCCTGCTCCGTGACTCAAGGTACGAGCAGTACTTC. Encoded protein: CASSLLRDSRYEQYF.

This rearrangement joins TRBV2 to TRBJ2-1; D perhaps matches TRBD1 (6 bases). Looked up from germline, CDR1 is SNHLY and CDR2 is FYNNEI. V was clipped by 6 bases and J by 4 bases, with 13 bases between them. There are 14 residues in the CDR3. CDR3 sequence: CASRTQGMYNEQFF. CDR3 coding DNA: TGTGCCAGCAGAACTCAGGGGATGTACAATGAGCAGTTCTTC.

The chain recombines TRBV2 with TRBJ1-2; no definite D call. Germline V gives CDR1 SNHLY, CDR2 FYNNEI. The V gene lost 3 bases and the J gene lost 4 bases, with 12 bases spanning the gap. The CDR3 length is 14 residues. DNA for the CDR3: TGTGCCAGCAGTGAGGAGAACACCCCCTATGGCTACACCTTC. Amino acid sequence: CASSEENTPYGYTF.

This clone was found a few times. The chain combines TRBV14 with TRBJ1-2, with a possible D match to TRBD1 (5 bases). Between the trimmed V and J ends, which lost 4 bases and 0 bases, there was a span of 9 bases. The CDR3 extends over 14 amino acids. Germline assignment: CDR1 SGHDN and CDR2 FVKESK. The CDR3 region has the DNA TGTGCCAGCAGCCCAGGGAATCCTAACTATGGCTACACCTTC. Its protein is CASSPGNPNYGYTF.

This sequence joins TRBV11-2 and TRBJ1-4; 8 bases align to TRBD1. The germline gives CDR1 SGHAT, CDR2 FQNNGV. The CDR3 has 16 amino acids. V dropped 4 bases and J dropped 10; count of bases not matched to a gene: 14. CDR3 sequence: CASSSPKTGGFLKLFF. The DNA of the CDR3 is TGTGCCAGCAGCTCCCCTAAAACAGGGGGGTTCTTAAAACTGTTTTTT.

The V call is TRBV2, the J call TRBJ2-1, with TRBD1 identical over 7 bases. The J segment lost 5 bases and the V segment lost 9 bases, leaving 7 bases of the junction unmatched. This CDR3 contains 13 residues. Germline V gene data show CDR1 as SNHLY and CDR2 as FYNNEI. CDR3 in amino acids: CASIGGEDNEQFF. The CDR3 coding sequence is TGTGCCAGTATAGGGGGCGAAGACAATGAGCAGTTCTTC.

The rearrangement uses TRBV25-1 and TRBJ2-3, with 7 bases identical to TRBD2. This CDR3 spans 16 amino acids. With V trimmed by 3 bases and J by 1 base, 7 bases remained unmatched. Germline CDR1 MGHDK, CDR2 SYGVNS. The CDR3 coding sequence is TGTGCCAGCAGTGAGATCAGTGGGGGGGGCACAGATACGCAGTATTTT. It codes for CASSEISGGGTDTQYF.

The chain carries TRBV5-1 and TRBJ1-1, with a weak D call TRBD1 (5 bases). The CDR3 is 13 amino acids. Germline CDR1 SGHRS, CDR2 YFSETQ. V was pared by 4 bases and J by 1 base, with 8 bases between. CDR3 region: CASSPGGNTEAFF. CDR3 coding DNA: TGCGCCAGCAGCCCGGGGGGGAACACTGAAGCTTTCTTT.

This chain links TRBV27 with TRBJ1-4; TRBD1 might be the D (6 bases). The CDR3 loop spans 17 amino acids. Germline CDR1 is MNHEY and CDR2 is SMNVEV (reference sequence). Trimming stripped 3 bases from V and 7 bases from J, with 21 bases between. The CDR3 DNA reads TGTGCCAGCAGTTTCCCCTTCGGGGGGGCTAGTTGTGAAAAACTGTTTTTT. It is translated as CASSFPFGGASCEKLFF.